The sequence of this T cell receptor (beta chain) was determined in a study of blood T cell repertoires in COVID-19. Background on the study: Whether acute or convalescent, the COVID-19 samples came from the United States, Italy and Spain.

Germline V gives CDR1 LGHDT, CDR2 YNNKEL (reference sequence). The CDR3 length is 14 residues. Trimming left V 1 base short and J 1 base short, with 7 bases between. Authors' processing steps: Amplification of reference gene primers provided the estimated nucleated cell counts. Method: immunoSEQ multiplex PCR; TCRdb's copy keeps in-frame clones and lacks some. D and trimming were read from the DNA, whereas the V and J calls and clone size are those reported in that table. Counted here are more than 110,000 clones, around 85% occurring once; the ten biggest clones make up 2.5% to 3%. The chain couples TRBV3-1 (or the pseudogene TRBV3-2) to TRBJ1-1, with D perhaps TRBD1 (5 bases). This clonotype was sampled from a man aged 50-59 years with acute or convalescent COVID-19. Material for sequencing was peripheral blood. For the CDR3, the DNA is TGTGCCAGCAGCCAAGCAGGGTGGAACACTGAAGCTTTCTTT. Translating it yields CASSQAGWNTEAFF.